Listed below are T cell receptor beta chains from one sample, sequenced in a study of patients and donors after allogeneic stem cell transplantation. TCRdb processed the RT-PCR reads anew with MiXCR; each CDR3 protein has one entry. The sample shows about 160,000 distinct CDR3 sequences, approximately 24% of them seen only once. Sequencing input: blood, either unsorted or a sorted T cell fraction (not recorded which). The receptors were sampled from a human donor who was either an allogeneic HSCT recipient or a stem cell or donor lymphocyte infusion donor (not recorded which). It is not recorded whose cells these are; they may come from a transplant donor. The CDR3 runs from the conserved cysteine through the conserved F or W. D genes are given only for firm matches. For some rows the clone size is stated as once, few or many, or as a class when expanded; others skip it.

d_call | clone_size | j_call | v_call | cdr3_nt | cdr3_aa
TRBD1 | many | TRBJ1-6 | TRBV3-1 | TGTGCCAGCAGCCTGGGACAGACTAATTCACCCCTCCACTTT | CASSLGQTNSPLHF
- | few | TRBJ1-5 | TRBV15 | TGTGCCACCAGCAGAGGTGTGAGGTCGGGCAATCAGCCCCAGCATTTT | CATSRGVRSGNQPQHF
- | few | TRBJ1-2 | TRBV29-1 | TGCAGCGTGCCCGACAGGAGTCGGGGCTACACCTTC | CSVPDRSRGYTF
- | - | TRBJ2-5 | TRBV12-3/TRBV12-4 | TGTGCCAGCAGTTCCGGTCAGGAACAAGAGACCCAGTACTTC | CASSSGQEQETQYF
TRBD1 | few | TRBJ2-7 | TRBV29-1 | TGCAGCGTTGGCAACAGGGGCCGATCTGGCGAGCAGTACTTC | CSVGNRGRSGEQYF
- | - | TRBJ2-2 | TRBV29-1 | TGCAGCGCCATCAGGGTTAACACCGGGGAGCTGTTTTTT | CSAIRVNTGELFF
TRBD1 | few | TRBJ1-6 | TRBV7-2 | TGTGCCAGCAGCTTTTCTCCGAGGACAGGGCTTAATTCACCCCTCCACTTT | CASSFSPRTGLNSPLHF
- | few | TRBJ2-7 | TRBV20-1 | TGCAGTGCTAGTGCGGACACCTTCAAAACCTACGAGCAGTACTTC | CSASADTFKTYEQYF
TRBD1 | - | TRBJ1-1 | TRBV10-3 | TGTGCCATCGGACAGGGGGCGGCGGGGAACACTGAAGCTTTCTTT | CAIGQGAAGNTEAFF
- | - | TRBJ2-3 | TRBV5-1 | TGCGCCAGCAGCGGGCCTTTCGTGGGGGGCGACAGCACAGATACGCAGTATTTT | CASSGPFVGGDSTDTQYF
- | - | TRBJ2-3 | TRBV28 | TGTGCCAGCAGTTTCGATCGGGGGAGTTGGGATACGCAGTATTTT | CASSFDRGSWDTQYF
TRBD1 | - | TRBJ1-4 | TRBV7-9 | TGTGCCAGCAGCCTGGCCGCAGGGGGCTTAACTAATGAAAAACTGTTTTTT | CASSLAAGGLTNEKLFF
- | few | TRBJ2-1 | TRBV2 | TGTGCCAACACTACCACGGGACTCAACAATGAGCAGTTCTTC | CANTTTGLNNEQFF
- | few | TRBJ2-1 | TRBV5-1 | TGCGCCAGCAGCCCTGGACTATACAATGAGCAGTTCTTC | CASSPGLYNEQFF
TRBD2 | - | TRBJ2-1 | TRBV15 | TGTGCCACCAGCAGAGTCGGCGGGAGCTCCTACAATGAGCAGTTCTTC | CATSRVGGSSYNEQFF
- | - | TRBJ2-7 | TRBV6-2/TRBV6-3 | TGTGCCAGCGCAAACCGCCCGGGACAAGCCTACGAGCAGTACTTC | CASANRPGQAYEQYF
- | few | TRBJ2-2 | TRBV10-3 | TGTGCCATCAGTGAGGAGGGTACCGGGGAGCTGTTTTTT | CAISEEGTGELFF
TRBD2 | few | TRBJ2-3 | TRBV7-6 | TGTGCCAGCAGCCAGTGGACTAGCGGGGGAACAGATACGCAGTATTTT | CASSQWTSGGTDTQYF
- | many | TRBJ1-3 | TRBV3-1 | TGTGCCAGCAGCCAAGATCTCTACGGGGGAAACACCATATATTTT | CASSQDLYGGNTIYF
- | few | TRBJ2-5 | TRBV10-3 | TGTGCCACCCAAGAGACCCAGTACTTC | CATQETQYF
TRBD1 | few | TRBJ1-2 | TRBV4-1 | TGCGCCAGCGCCCTAGCGGAGGGGGCCAAACACTATGGCTACACCTTC | CASALAEGAKHYGYTF
- | few | TRBJ1-6 | TRBV7-2 | TGTGCCAGCAGCTCCCCTGGGGGGGCGGCCCTGAAGTCACCCCTCCACTTT | CASSSPGGAALKSPLHF
- | few | TRBJ1-1 | TRBV12-3/TRBV12-4 | TGTGCCAGCAGTTTACCGAGATTAGGTGATAACACTGAAGCTTTCTTT | CASSLPRLGDNTEAFF
TRBD2 | few | TRBJ2-7 | TRBV12-3/TRBV12-4 | TGTGCCAGCAGTTTTAGCGGGAGGATCTACGAGCAGTACTTC | CASSFSGRIYEQYF
TRBD1 | many | TRBJ1-1 | TRBV7-3 | TGTGCCAGCAGCTCCGGACAGGGAAACACTGAAGCTTTCTTT | CASSSGQGNTEAFF
- | few | TRBJ1-5 | TRBV20-1 | TGCAGTGCTAGAGATCTGACCGGGCAGCCCCAGCATTTT | CSARDLTGQPQHF